The 2 T cell receptor beta chains reported below all come from one sample, sequenced in a study of CD8 T cells in ankylosing spondylitis. TCRdb analysed the 5' RACE reads with MiXCR anew, one entry per CDR3 protein. The sample holds 250,000 or so distinct CDR3 sequences, about 10% seen once. Source material: blood, either unsorted or a sorted T cell fraction (not recorded which). All receptors come from a male donor with ankylosing spondylitis or in good health (not recorded which).

Many counts were recorded for this clonotype. The V gene is TRBV6-1, the J gene TRBJ1-5; 9 bases line up with TRBD1. In germline, CDR1 is MNHNS, CDR2 SASEGT. J lost 5 bases, V lost 6 bases, and 5 bases had no gene match. The CDR3 length is 14 residues. CDR3 coding DNA: TGTGCCAGCAGCGGACAGGGGTTTCATCAGCCCCAGCATTTT. This gives the protein CASSGQGFHQPQHF.

There are many counts of this clonotype. This chain links TRBV6-5 with TRBJ2-1; D unresolved. Per the germline V gene, CDR1 is MNHEY and CDR2 is SVGAGI. CDR3 length equals 11 residues. Trimming took off 1 base at V and 6 bases at J, with 1 base between the two ends. For the CDR3, the DNA is TGTGCCAGCAGTTACTTCAATGAGCAGTTCTTC. This gives the protein CASSYFNEQFF.